The clone carrying this T cell receptor beta chain was observed once. Authors' data handling: Using reference gene primer amplification, nucleated cell counts were estimated. Profiled with immunoSEQ multiplex PCR; TCRdb holds only in-frame clones, not every one. V and J calls and clone size are given by that table; D and trimming were obtained from the DNA. The data contain around 380,000 clones, about 87% of them singletons. This CDR3 has 12 amino acids. From germline, CDR1 is MNHEY and CDR2 SMNVEV (reference sequence). Trimming shortened V by 8 bases and J by 4 bases, and 11 bases separated the two germline ends. Recruitment covered about two dozen US areas and drew participants whose ages spanned 18 to 89 years. The data belong to a study of blood T cell repertoires in COVID-19.

The receptor's source is a man aged 25-45 years who had recovered from COVID-19. The chain employs TRBV27 and TRBJ1-2; D is ambiguous. The source material was PBMCs or T cells enriched from blood (not recorded which). CDR3 sequence reads: CASSARGYGYTF. The CDR3 region has the DNA TGTGCCAGCTCAGCCAGAGGCTATGGCTACACCTTC.